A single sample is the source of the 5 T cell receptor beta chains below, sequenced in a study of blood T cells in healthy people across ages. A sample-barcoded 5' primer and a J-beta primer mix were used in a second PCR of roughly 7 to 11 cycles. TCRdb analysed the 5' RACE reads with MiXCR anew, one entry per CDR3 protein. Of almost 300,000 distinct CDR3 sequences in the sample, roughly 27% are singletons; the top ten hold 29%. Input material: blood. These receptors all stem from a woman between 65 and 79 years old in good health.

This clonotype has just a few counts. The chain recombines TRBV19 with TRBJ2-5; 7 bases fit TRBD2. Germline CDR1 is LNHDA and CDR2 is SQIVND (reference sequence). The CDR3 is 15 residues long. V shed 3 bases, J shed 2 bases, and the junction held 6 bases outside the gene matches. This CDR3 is CASSMGGGVQETQYF. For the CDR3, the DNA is TGTGCCAGTAGTATGGGGGGGGGAGTGCAAGAGACCCAGTACTTC.

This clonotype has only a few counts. The CDR3, as DNA: TGCGCCAGTAGGACTAGCGGGAGGGCCGCCGAGCAGTACTTC. It encodes CASRTSGRAAEQYF. The genes are TRBV5-1 and TRBJ2-7; the match to TRBD2 covers 15 bases. The germline V gene has CDR1 SGHRS and CDR2 YFSETQ. V lost 8 bases to trimming and J lost 6 bases; unmatched junction nucleotides: 6. There are 14 residues in the CDR3.

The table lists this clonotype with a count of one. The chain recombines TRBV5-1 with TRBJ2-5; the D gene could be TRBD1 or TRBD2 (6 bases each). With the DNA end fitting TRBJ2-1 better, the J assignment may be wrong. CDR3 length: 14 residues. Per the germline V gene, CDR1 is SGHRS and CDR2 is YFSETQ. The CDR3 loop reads CASSWEDSLNEQFF. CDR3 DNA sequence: TGCGCCAGCAGCTGGGAGGACAGCCTCAATGAGCAGTTCTTC.

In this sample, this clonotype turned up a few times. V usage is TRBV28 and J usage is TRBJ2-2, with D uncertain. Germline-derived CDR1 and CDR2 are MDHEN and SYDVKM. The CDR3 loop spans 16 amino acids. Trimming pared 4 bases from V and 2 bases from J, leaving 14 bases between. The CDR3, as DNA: TGTGCCAGCAGTTCATTGGGTGGGATTAACACCGGGGAGCTGTTTTTT. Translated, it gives CASSSLGGINTGELFF.

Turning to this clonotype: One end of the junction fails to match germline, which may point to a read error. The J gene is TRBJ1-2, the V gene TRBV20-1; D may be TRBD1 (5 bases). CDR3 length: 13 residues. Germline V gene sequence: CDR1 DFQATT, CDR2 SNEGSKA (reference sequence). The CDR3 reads CSARDPGGRMYPF. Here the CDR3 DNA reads TGCAGTGCTAGAGATCCGGGGGGGAGGATGTACCCCTTC.